Shown below are 9 T cell receptor beta chains from a single sample sequenced in a study of metastatic and nonmetastatic thyroid tumors. TCRdb re-called clones from the PCR reads using MiXCR. The sample consists of about 24,000 clones, 15% to 20% of them appearing once. The entire patient cohort was treatment-naive prior to thyroid surgery. Sample: blood. The receptor set was obtained from a male donor with papillary thyroid cancer or a benign thyroid nodule (not recorded which). Some clones in this sample may be carry-over from other donors' samples.

This clone was seen many times. One junction end disagrees with the germline gene, perhaps due to a read error. Other DNA sequences within the sample encode an identical CDR3. In DNA, the CDR3 is TGTGCCACGGGACAGGGGGAATTAGATACGCAGTACTTT. This sequence encodes CATGQGELDTQYF. The chain combines TRBV27 with TRBJ2-3; 11 bases are shared with TRBD1. The germline gives CDR1 MNHEY, CDR2 SMNVEV (reference sequence). The CDR3 has 13 residues.

The chain is built from TRBV7-2 and TRBJ1-2; D remains unclear. The CDR3 consists of 12 residues. Germline lookup yields CDR1 SGHTA and CDR2 FQGNSA. Trimming shortened V by 6 bases and J by 3 bases, and 8 bases separated the two germline ends. The CDR3 region has the DNA TGTGCCAGCAGGGACTCGGACTATGGCTACACCTTC. Translating it yields CASRDSDYGYTF. Together with reference TRBV7-2 and TRBJ1-2, the CDR3 gives the full variable domain: GAGVSQSPSNKVTEKGKDVELRCDPISGHTALYWYRQSLGQGLEFLIYFQGNSAPDKSGLPSDRFSAERTGGSVSTLTIQRTQQEDSAVYLCASRDSDYGYTFGSGTRLTVV.

By proportion, this clone is medium-sized. V is TRBV28 and J is TRBJ2-7, with 9 bases identical to TRBD1. CDR3 length equals 15 residues. Losses at the gene ends were 8 bases for V and 6 bases for J; bases not matched to a gene: 14. CDR1 and CDR2 from the germline V gene are MDHEN and SYDVKM. The CDR3 nucleotides read TGTGCCAGCCAAATTCCCGGGACAGGGAATTCCGAGCAGTACTTC. This sequence encodes CASQIPGTGNSEQYF.

The chain links TRBV28 to TRBJ1-2; possibly TRBD1 for D (5 bases). This CDR3 is 13 amino acids long. Germline V lookup: CDR1 MDHEN, CDR2 SYDVKM. V gave up 10 bases and J gave up 2 bases, with 14 bases separating them. The CDR3 DNA reads as TGTGCCACTGACCCGGGGGGAAACTATGGCTACACCTTC. As protein: CATDPGGNYGYTF.

This clone showed up many times. The gene calls are TRBV27 and TRBJ1-4; the D gene is possibly TRBD1 (5 bases). The length of the CDR3 is 22 residues. Between the trimmed V and J ends, which lost 1 base and 4 bases, there was a span of 31 bases. Germline V gene sequence: CDR1 MNHEY, CDR2 SMNVEV (reference sequence). CDR3 coding DNA: TGTGCCAGCAGTTTATTTACCCCCCAGGGATTGGCCTATGGAAAATATAATGAAAAACTGTTTTTT. It specifies CASSLFTPQGLAYGKYNEKLFF.

The rearrangement joins TRBV15 to TRBJ1-6; 8 nucleotides agree with TRBD1. V shed 1 base, J shed 7 bases, and the junction held 9 bases outside the gene matches. The CDR3 length is 17 residues. Germline V gene data show CDR1 as LNHNV and CDR2 as YYDKDF (reference sequence). The CDR3 DNA follows: TGTGCCACCAGCAGAGGTGGCCAGGGGGCGAAAAATTCACCCCTCCACTTT. Amino acid sequence: CATSRGGQGAKNSPLHF.

This clone was seen at least ten times. The CDR3 DNA sequence: TGTGCCTGGAGTCCAGGGGTCCTAGGTTCTTCCGAGCAGTACTTC. Translation: CAWSPGVLGSSEQYF. The chain has TRBV30 and TRBJ2-7; D is possibly TRBD1 (6 bases). Trimming took 2 bases from V and 6 from J, leaving 20 bases between them. The CDR3 consists of 15 residues. The germline gives CDR1 GTSNPN, CDR2 SVGIG (reference sequence).

This chain connects TRBV6-2 or TRBV6-3 to TRBJ2-3; D possibly matches TRBD1 or TRBD2 (5 bases each). V lost 8 bases and J 5 bases, leaving 17 bases between the germline ends. Germline CDR1 and CDR2: MNHEY and SVGEGT. The CDR3 spans 14 residues. The CDR3 reads CASRDPEVEDTQYF. The CDR3 region has the DNA TGTGCCAGCCGGGACCCCGAAGTGGAAGATACGCAGTATTTT.

In its sample, this clone was seen many times. The gene calls are TRBV30 and TRBJ1-4; no reliable D call. With 3 bases removed from V and 3 bases from J, the gap between germline ends came to 8 bases. From germline, CDR1 is GTSNPN and CDR2 SVGIG (reference sequence). The CDR3 is made up of 13 amino acids. CDR3 bases: TGTGCCTGGAGGCTGCCTGCTAATGAAAAACTGTTTTTT. This sequence encodes CAWRLPANEKLFF. Supplemented by reference TRBV30 and TRBJ1-4, the full variable domain reads SQTIHQWPATLVQPVGSPLSLECTVEGTSNPNLYWYRQAAGRGLQLLFYSVGIGQISSEVPQNLSASRPQDRQFILSSKKLLLSDSGFYLCAWRLPANEKLFFGSGTQLSVL.